This TCR beta chain was documented in a study of blood T cell repertoires in COVID-19. With 5 bases removed from V and 0 bases from J, the gap between germline ends came to 13 bases. From germline, CDR1 is SSHAT and CDR2 FNYEAQ (reference sequence). The CDR3 runs 16 residues. Profiling relied on immunoSEQ multiplex PCR, and the TCRdb table lists in-frame clones only, not all of them. Here the sample spans 100,000 to 150,000 clones, roughly 91% being singletons. This receptor was identified in a man in his fifties with active or convalescent COVID-19. The chain joins TRBV7-7 to TRBJ2-2; the D gene is possibly TRBD1 (7 bases). Sequencing was done on a sample of peripheral blood. CDR3 amino acids: CASSPDREANTGELFF. In DNA, the CDR3 is TGTGCCAGCAGCCCAGACAGGGAGGCGAACACCGGGGAGCTGTTTTTT.